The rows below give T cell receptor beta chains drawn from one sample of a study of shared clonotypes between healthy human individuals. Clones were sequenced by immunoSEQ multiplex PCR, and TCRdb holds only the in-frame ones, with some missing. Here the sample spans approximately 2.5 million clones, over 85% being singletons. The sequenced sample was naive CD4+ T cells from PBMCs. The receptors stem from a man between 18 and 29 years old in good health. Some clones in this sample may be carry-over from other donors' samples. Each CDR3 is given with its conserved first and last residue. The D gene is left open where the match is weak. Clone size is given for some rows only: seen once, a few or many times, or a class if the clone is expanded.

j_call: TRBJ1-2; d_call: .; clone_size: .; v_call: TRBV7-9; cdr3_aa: CASSLESYGYTF; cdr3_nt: TGTGCCAGCAGCTTAGAGAGCTATGGCTACACCTTC
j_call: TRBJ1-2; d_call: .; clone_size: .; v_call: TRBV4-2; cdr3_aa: CASSQGVPGDYGYTF; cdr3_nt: TGTGCCAGCAGCCAAGGAGTTCCGGGTGACTATGGCTACACCTTC
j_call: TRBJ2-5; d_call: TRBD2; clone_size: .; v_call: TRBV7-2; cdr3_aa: CASSLSGRGETQYF; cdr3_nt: TGTGCCAGCAGCTTAAGCGGGAGGGGAGAGACCCAGTACTTC
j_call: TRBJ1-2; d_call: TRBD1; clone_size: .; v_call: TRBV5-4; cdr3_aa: CASSLAAGTVDYGYTF; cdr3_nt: TGTGCCAGCAGCTTGGCCGCGGGGACAGTAGACTATGGCTACACCTTC
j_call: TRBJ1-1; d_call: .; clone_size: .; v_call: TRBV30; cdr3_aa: CAWSVRAEAFF; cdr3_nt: TGTGCCTGGAGTGTACGCGCTGAAGCTTTCTTT
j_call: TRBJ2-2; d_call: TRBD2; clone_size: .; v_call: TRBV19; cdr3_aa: CASSILAATGELFF; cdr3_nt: TGTGCCAGTAGTATACTAGCGGCCACCGGGGAGCTGTTTTTT
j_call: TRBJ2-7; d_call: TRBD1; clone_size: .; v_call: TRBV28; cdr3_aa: CASSPLRGRSVYEQYF; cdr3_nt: TGTGCCAGCAGTCCACTAAGGGGGCGAAGCGTGTACGAGCAGTACTTC
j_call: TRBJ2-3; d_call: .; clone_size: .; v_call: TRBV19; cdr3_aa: CASKRDTQYF; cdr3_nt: TGTGCCAGTAAAAGAGATACGCAGTATTTT
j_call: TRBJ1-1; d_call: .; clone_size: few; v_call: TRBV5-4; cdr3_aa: CASSRTENTEAFF; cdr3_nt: TGTGCCAGCAGCAGGACCGAGAACACTGAAGCTTTCTTT
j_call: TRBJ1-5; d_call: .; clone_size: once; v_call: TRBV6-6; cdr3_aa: CASSYLTVTADQPQHF; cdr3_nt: TGTGCCAGCAGTTACTTGACGGTAACAGCCGATCAGCCCCAGCATTTT
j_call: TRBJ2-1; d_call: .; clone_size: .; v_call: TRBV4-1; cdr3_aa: CASSQEHYADNEQFF; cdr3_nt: TGCGCCAGCAGCCAAGAGCACTACGCGGACAATGAGCAGTTCTTC
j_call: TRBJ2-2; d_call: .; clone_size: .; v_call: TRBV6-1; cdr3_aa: CASIGGTGELFF; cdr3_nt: TGTGCCAGCATCGGGGGAACCGGGGAGCTGTTTTTT
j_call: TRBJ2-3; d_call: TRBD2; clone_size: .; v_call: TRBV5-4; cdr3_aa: CASSRLLAGQTQDTQYF; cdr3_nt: TGTGCCAGCAGCCGACTACTAGCGGGGCAAACCCAAGATACGCAGTATTTT
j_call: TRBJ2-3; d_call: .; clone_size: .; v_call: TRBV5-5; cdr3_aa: CASSFYREGTDTQYF; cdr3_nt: TGTGCCAGCAGCTTTTACAGGGAGGGCACAGATACGCAGTATTTT
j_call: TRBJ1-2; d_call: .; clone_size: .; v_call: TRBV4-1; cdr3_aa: CASSQDPDQALYGYTF; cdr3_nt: TGCGCCAGCAGCCAAGATCCGGATCAGGCCCTCTATGGCTACACCTTC
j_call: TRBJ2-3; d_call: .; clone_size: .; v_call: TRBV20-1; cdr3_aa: CSAPGPNTQYF; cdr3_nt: TGCAGTGCCCCGGGACCCAATACGCAGTATTTT
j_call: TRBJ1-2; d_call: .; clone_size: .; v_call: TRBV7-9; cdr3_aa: CASSLDPGAGYTF; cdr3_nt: TGTGCCAGCAGCTTAGATCCAGGGGCTGGCTACACCTTC
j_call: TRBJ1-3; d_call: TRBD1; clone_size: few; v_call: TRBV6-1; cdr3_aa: CASRTGFLNTIYF; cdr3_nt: TGTGCCAGCAGGACAGGGTTTCTAAACACCATATATTTT
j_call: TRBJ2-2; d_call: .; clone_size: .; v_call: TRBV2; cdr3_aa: CASRQGFTGELFF; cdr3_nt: TGTGCCAGCAGACAGGGTTTCACCGGGGAGCTGTTTTTT
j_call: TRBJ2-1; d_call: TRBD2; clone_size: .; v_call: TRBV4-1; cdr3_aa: CASSLWTSKRYYNEQFF; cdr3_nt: TGCGCCAGCAGCCTGTGGACTAGCAAGAGGTACTACAATGAGCAGTTCTTC
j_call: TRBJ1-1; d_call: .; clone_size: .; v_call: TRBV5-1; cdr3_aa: CASSLVYRGAAKTEAFF; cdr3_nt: TGCGCCAGCAGCTTGGTCTATAGGGGGGCCGCGAAGACTGAAGCTTTCTTT
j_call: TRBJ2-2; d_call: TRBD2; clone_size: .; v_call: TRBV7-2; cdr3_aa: CASSQFAGGDTGELFF; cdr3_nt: TGTGCCAGCAGCCAATTCGCGGGAGGCGACACCGGGGAGCTGTTTTTT
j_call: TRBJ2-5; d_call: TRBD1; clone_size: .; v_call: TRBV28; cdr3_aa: CASSSGTGLETQYF; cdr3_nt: TGTGCCAGCAGTTCCGGGACAGGTCTGGAGACCCAGTACTTC
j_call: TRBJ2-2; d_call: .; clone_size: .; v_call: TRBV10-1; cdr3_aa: CASTDGNTGELFF; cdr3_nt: TGCGCCAGCACGGACGGAAACACCGGGGAGCTGTTTTTT
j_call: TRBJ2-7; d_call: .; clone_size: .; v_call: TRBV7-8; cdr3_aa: CASSARDQFYEQYF; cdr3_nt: TGTGCCAGCAGCGCCAGGGACCAGTTCTACGAGCAGTACTTC
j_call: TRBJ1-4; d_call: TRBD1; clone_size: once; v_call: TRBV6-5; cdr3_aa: CASSIGQGSEKLFF; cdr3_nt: TGTGCCAGCAGTATTGGACAGGGTAGTGAAAAACTGTTTTTT
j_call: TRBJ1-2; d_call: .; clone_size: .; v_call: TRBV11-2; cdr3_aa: CASSPSFRATQMGGYTF; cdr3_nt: TGTGCCAGCAGCCCATCCTTTCGAGCAACTCAAATGGGAGGCTACACCTTC
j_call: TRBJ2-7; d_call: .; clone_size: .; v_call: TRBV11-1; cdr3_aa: CASSNPPLRGLRRYEQYF; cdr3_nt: TGTGCCAGCAGCAATCCACCGCTCCGGGGCTTACGCCGTTACGAGCAGTACTTC
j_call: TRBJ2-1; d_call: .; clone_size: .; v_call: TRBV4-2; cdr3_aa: CASSPRALAWEQFF; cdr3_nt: TGTGCCAGCAGCCCGCGGGCCTTAGCCTGGGAGCAGTTCTTC
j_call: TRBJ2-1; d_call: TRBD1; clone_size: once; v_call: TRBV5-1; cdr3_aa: CASSPPDRDDEQFF; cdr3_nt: TGCGCCAGCAGCCCTCCCGACAGGGACGATGAGCAGTTCTTC
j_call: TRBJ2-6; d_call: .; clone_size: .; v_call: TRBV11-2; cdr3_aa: CASSTGQLSGANVLTF; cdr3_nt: TGTGCCAGCAGCACAGGACAGCTCTCTGGGGCCAACGTCCTGACTTTC
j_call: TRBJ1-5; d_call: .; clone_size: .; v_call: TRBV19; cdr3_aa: CASSISGRGSNQPQHF; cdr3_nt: TGTGCCAGTAGTATCAGTGGCAGGGGATCAAATCAGCCCCAGCATTTT
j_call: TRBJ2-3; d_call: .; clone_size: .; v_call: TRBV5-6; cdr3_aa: CASSRLTGTGTDTQYF; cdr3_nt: TGTGCCAGCAGTCGACTCACTGGAACAGGCACAGATACGCAGTATTTT
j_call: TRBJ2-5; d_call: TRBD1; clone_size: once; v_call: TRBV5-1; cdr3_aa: CASTRDRTQETQYF; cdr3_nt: TGCGCCAGCACCAGGGACAGGACACAAGAGACCCAGTACTTC
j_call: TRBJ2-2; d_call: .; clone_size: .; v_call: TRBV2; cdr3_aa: CASKKNQGKLAGELFF; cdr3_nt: TGTGCCAGCAAAAAAAATCAGGGTAAATTGGCCGGGGAGCTGTTTTTT
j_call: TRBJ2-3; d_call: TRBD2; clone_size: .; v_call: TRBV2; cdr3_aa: CASRKGGGTDTQYF; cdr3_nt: TGTGCCAGCAGGAAGGGAGGGGGCACAGATACGCAGTATTTT
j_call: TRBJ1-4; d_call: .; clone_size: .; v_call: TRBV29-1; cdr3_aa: CSVGATNEKLFF; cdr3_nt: TGCAGCGTGGGTGCAACTAATGAAAAACTGTTTTTT
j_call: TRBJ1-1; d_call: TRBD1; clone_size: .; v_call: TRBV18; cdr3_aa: CASSRDSRGNTEAFF; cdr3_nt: TGTGCCAGCTCCCGGGACAGCCGAGGGAACACTGAAGCTTTCTTT
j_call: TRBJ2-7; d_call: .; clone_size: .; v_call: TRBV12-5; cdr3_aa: CASGLVKGVVGEQYF; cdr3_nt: TGTGCTAGTGGTTTGGTAAAGGGGGTAGTCGGCGAGCAGTACTTC
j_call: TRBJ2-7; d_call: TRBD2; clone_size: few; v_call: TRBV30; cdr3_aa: CASGLAGRYEQYF; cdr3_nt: TGTGCCTCCGGACTAGCGGGACGGTACGAGCAGTACTTC
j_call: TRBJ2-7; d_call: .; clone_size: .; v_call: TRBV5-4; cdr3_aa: CASSFWTRDGEQYF; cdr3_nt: TGTGCCAGCAGCTTCTGGACCAGAGACGGCGAGCAGTACTTC
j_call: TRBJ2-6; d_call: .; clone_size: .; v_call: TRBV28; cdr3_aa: CASSFLGSTGANVLTF; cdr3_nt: TGTGCCAGCAGTTTCCTGGGGTCCACTGGGGCCAACGTCCTGACTTTC
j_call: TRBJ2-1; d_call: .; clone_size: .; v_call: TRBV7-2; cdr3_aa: CASSSPWLAVRQFF; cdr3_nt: TGTGCCAGCAGCTCCCCCTGGTTGGCCGTGAGGCAGTTCTTC
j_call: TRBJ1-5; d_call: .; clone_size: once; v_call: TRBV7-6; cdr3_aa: CASSGRATQHF; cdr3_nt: TGTGCCAGCAGCGGGCGGGCGACCCAGCATTTT
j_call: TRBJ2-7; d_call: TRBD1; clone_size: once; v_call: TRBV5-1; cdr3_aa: CASSSPDRGDEQYF; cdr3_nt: TGCGCCAGCAGCTCCCCCGACAGGGGGGACGAGCAGTACTTC
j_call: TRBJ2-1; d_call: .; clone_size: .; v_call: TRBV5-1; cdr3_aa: CASSVGTPRGEQFF; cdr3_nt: TGCGCCAGCAGCGTTGGGACTCCTCGAGGGGAGCAGTTCTTC
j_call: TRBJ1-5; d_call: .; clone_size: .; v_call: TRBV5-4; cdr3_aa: CASSAGQNNQPQHF; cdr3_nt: TGTGCCAGCAGCGCCGGACAGAACAATCAGCCCCAGCATTTT
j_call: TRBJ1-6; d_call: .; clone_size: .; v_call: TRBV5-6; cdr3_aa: CASSGEHSPLHF; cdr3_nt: TGTGCCAGCAGCGGTGAGCATTCACCCCTCCACTTT
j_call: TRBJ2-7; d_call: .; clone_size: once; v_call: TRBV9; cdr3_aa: CASSPGFTYEQYF; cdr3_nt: TGTGCCAGCAGCCCCGGATTTACCTACGAGCAGTACTTC
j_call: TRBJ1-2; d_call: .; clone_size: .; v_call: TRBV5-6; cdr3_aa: CASSRGSTFEDGYTF; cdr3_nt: TGTGCCAGCAGCCGGGGGTCAACTTTCGAGGATGGCTACACCTTC
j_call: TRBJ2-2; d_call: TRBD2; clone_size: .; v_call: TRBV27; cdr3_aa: CASRRTSIHQLAGGELFF; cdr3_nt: TGTGCCAGCAGACGGACTAGTATACACCAATTGGCGGGCGGGGAGCTGTTTTTT
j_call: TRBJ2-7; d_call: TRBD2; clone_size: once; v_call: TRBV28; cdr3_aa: CASSPLAGGRYEQYF; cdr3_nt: TGTGCCAGCAGTCCGCTAGCGGGAGGAAGATACGAGCAGTACTTC
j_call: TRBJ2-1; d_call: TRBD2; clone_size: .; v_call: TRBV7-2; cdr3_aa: CASSLAKGLAGGEQFF; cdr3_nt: TGTGCCAGCAGCTTAGCAAAAGGGCTAGCGGGAGGTGAGCAGTTCTTC
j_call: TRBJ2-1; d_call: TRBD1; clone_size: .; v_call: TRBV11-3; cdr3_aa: CASSPTLGTGLGEQFF; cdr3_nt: TGTGCCAGCAGCCCTACCCTCGGGACAGGGCTTGGGGAGCAGTTCTTC
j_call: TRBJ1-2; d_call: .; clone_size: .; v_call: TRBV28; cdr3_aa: CASSLDRRAYGYTF; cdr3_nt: TGTGCCAGCAGTTTGGACAGAAGAGCCTATGGCTACACCTTC
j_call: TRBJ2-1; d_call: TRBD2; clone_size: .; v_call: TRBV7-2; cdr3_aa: CASSHGLAELNEQFF; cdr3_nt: TGTGCCAGCAGTCATGGACTAGCAGAGTTGAATGAGCAGTTCTTC
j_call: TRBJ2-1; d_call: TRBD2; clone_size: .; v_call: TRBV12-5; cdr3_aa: CASGLGTSGEVKQFF; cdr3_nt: TGTGCTAGTGGTTTGGGGACTAGCGGGGAGGTGAAGCAGTTCTTC
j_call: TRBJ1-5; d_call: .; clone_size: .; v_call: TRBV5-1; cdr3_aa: CASSLDGVNQPQHF; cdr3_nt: TGCGCCAGCAGCTTGGACGGGGTAAATCAGCCCCAGCATTTT
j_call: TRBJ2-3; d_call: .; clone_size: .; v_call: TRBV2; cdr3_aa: CASSWGRGDTQYF; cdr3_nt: TGTGCCAGCAGCTGGGGGCGGGGGGATACGCAGTATTTT